What follows are 23 T cell receptor beta chains derived from one specimen sequenced in a study of T cell responses to AZD1222 COVID-19 vaccine. The repertoire was sequenced with immunoSEQ multiplex PCR; TCRdb's copy has only in-frame clones and lacks some. This sample has approximately 120,000 clones; approximately 85% occur once, and the top ten carry 5% to 7%. The starting material was peripheral blood, obtained 28 days after the second AZD1222 dose. These receptors were obtained from an adult who received the AZD1222 COVID-19 vaccine.

The chain carries TRBV14 and TRBJ1-2; D ambiguous. The V gene lost 3 bases and the J gene lost 2 bases, with 7 bases spanning the gap. The CDR3 is 13 residues long. Germline assignment: CDR1 SGHDN and CDR2 FVKESK. The CDR3 nucleotides read TGTGCCAGCAGCCACGACCGAAACTATGGCTACACCTTC. It translates to CASSHDRNYGYTF.

This chain uses TRBV18 with TRBJ1-1; no firm D call. V was shortened by 1 base and J by 5 bases, with 14 bases between the two germline ends. CDR1 is KGHSH and CDR2 is LQKENI in the germline V gene. The CDR3 loop spans 15 amino acids. As DNA, the CDR3 is TGTGCCAGCTCACCACTCGCGGGGAGAAGGACTGAAGCTTTCTTT. This sequence encodes CASSPLAGRRTEAFF.

The V call is TRBV28, the J call TRBJ1-2, with D possibly TRBD1 on 5 matching bases. Trimming stripped 6 bases from V and 4 bases from J, with 6 bases between. This CDR3 has 11 amino acids. Germline CDR1 reads MDHEN; CDR2 reads SYDVKM. The CDR3 is CASRGGYGYTF. The CDR3, as DNA: TGTGCCAGCAGGGGGGGCTATGGCTACACCTTC.

CDR3 bases: TGTGCCAGCACCAACTTCGGGTCTGAAGCTTTCTTT. This sequence encodes CASTNFGSEAFF. The chain is built from TRBV6-5 and TRBJ1-1, with no clear D. The CDR3 has 12 amino acids. Trimming stripped 7 bases from V and 6 bases from J, with 12 bases between. CDR1 MNHEY and CDR2 SVGAGI come from the germline V gene.

The gene calls are TRBV5-1 and TRBJ1-6; D uncertain. CDR1 is SGHRS, CDR2 YFSETQ, per germline. This CDR3 region has 14 residues. The V gene lost 3 bases and the J gene lost 7 bases, with 11 bases spanning the gap. This CDR3 is CASSSLSGNSPLHF. The CDR3 DNA is TGCGCCAGCAGCTCGTTGTCAGGAAATTCACCCCTCCACTTT.

The rearrangement uses TRBV9 and TRBJ2-5; 7 nucleotides line up with TRBD1. The CDR3 runs 13 residues. The germline CDR1 and CDR2 sequences are SGDLS and YYNGEE. J lost 5 bases, V lost 4 bases, and 5 bases had no gene match. CDR3 nucleotide sequence: TGTGCCAGCAGCACAGGGGCCGGGGAGACCCAGTACTTC. Encoded protein: CASSTGAGETQYF.

The chain uses TRBV7-2 and TRBJ2-7; maybe TRBD2 (5 bases). The CDR3 consists of 16 residues. CDR1 is SGHTA, CDR2 FQGNSA, per germline. V dropped 1 base and J dropped 2 bases, with 15 bases sitting between them. CDR3 coding DNA: TGTGCCAGCAGCTTAGGGAGGCAGTTTATAGCCTACGAGCAGTACTTC. Its translation: CASSLGRQFIAYEQYF. The full variable domain, rest sourced from reference TRBV7-2 and TRBJ2-7, is GAGVSQSPSNKVTEKGKDVELRCDPISGHTALYWYRQSLGQGLEFLIYFQGNSAPDKSGLPSDRFSAERTGGSVSTLTIQRTQQEDSAVYLCASSLGRQFIAYEQYFGPGTRLTVT.

The rearrangement links TRBV18 to TRBJ1-3; D not certain. Per germline, CDR1 KGHSH and CDR2 LQKENI. CDR3 length equals 17 residues. The V end was cut by 3 bases, the J end by 1 base, with 16 bases between. The CDR3 region has the DNA TGTGCCAGCTCACCGTCCGTCGACGCCAGGTCTGGAAACACCATATATTTT. Translating gives CASSPSVDARSGNTIYF. Looking up the rest from reference TRBV18 and TRBJ1-3 gives the full variable domain: NAGVMQNPRHLVRRRGQEARLRCSPMKGHSHVYWYRQLPEEGLKFMVYLQKENIIDESGMPKERFSAEFPKEGPSILRIQQVVRGDSAAYFCASSPSVDARSGNTIYFGEGSWLTVV.

The rearrangement joins TRBV5-6 to TRBJ2-1, with D perhaps matching TRBD2 (6 bases). Trimming took off 4 bases at V and 7 bases at J, with 18 bases between the two ends. Germline assignment: CDR1 SGHDT and CDR2 YYEEEE. The CDR3 spans 15 residues. The DNA of the CDR3 is TGTGCCAGCAGCCTAAGGGGCGGGATCTCAAATGAGCAGTTCTTC. Protein: CASSLRGGISNEQFF.

V gene TRBV9 combines with J gene TRBJ2-1, with 11 bases fitting TRBD2. V was clipped by 3 bases and J by 9 bases; unmatched bases: 8. The germline V gene has CDR1 SGDLS and CDR2 YYNGEE. The CDR3 has 15 residues. The CDR3 is CASSAPGLAVGEQFF. The CDR3 nucleotides are TGTGCCAGCAGCGCCCCGGGACTAGCGGTCGGTGAGCAGTTCTTC.

This clone came up a few times. The rearrangement links TRBV5-1 to TRBJ1-2; D gene uncertain. Trimming left V 0 bases short and J 3 bases short, with 6 bases between. The CDR3 has 13 amino acids. Germline V lookup: CDR1 SGHRS, CDR2 YFSETQ. CDR3 region: CASSLGKDYGYTF. The CDR3 nucleotides read TGCGCCAGCAGCTTGGGCAAAGACTATGGCTACACCTTC.

The J gene is TRBJ2-3, the V gene TRBV4-3; 11 bases agree with TRBD2. This CDR3 comprises 17 residues. The germline CDR1 and CDR2 sequences are LGHNA and YSLEER. The ends lost 0 bases at V and 2 bases at J; junction bases unmatched: 4. The CDR3 loop is CASSQDLAGGVTDTQYF. Written as DNA, the CDR3 is TGCGCCAGCAGCCAAGATTTAGCGGGGGGGGTCACAGATACGCAGTATTTT.

V gene TRBV19 combines with J gene TRBJ1-5; 10 positions agree with TRBD1. The V gene end was trimmed by 1 base and the J gene end by 5 bases; junction bases not matched to a gene: 2. CDR3 length equals 15 residues. Per the germline V gene, CDR1 is LNHDA and CDR2 is SQIVND (reference sequence). CDR3 DNA: TGTGCCAGTAGTATAGGACAGGGGGCCGATCAGCCCCAGCATTTT. This sequence encodes CASSIGQGADQPQHF.

V usage is TRBV25-1 and J usage is TRBJ2-5; 9 bases fit TRBD2. Trimming took 1 base from V and 5 from J; bases not matched to a gene: 11. The CDR3 has 17 amino acids. From germline, CDR1 is MGHDK and CDR2 SYGVNS. CDR3: CASSEWGSGSGWETQYF. In DNA, the CDR3 is TGTGCCAGCAGTGAATGGGGTAGCGGGAGTGGATGGGAGACCCAGTACTTC.

The genes are TRBV7-3 and TRBJ1-6; D ambiguous. In germline, CDR1 is SGHTA, CDR2 FQGTGA. The germline V and J ends were trimmed by 2 bases and 8 bases, with 10 bases remaining between them. This CDR3 has 14 amino acids. CDR3 region: CASSLDGLYSPLHF. CDR3 bases: TGTGCCAGCAGCTTAGACGGATTATATTCACCCCTCCACTTT. Full variable domain (remainder filled in from reference TRBV7-3 and TRBJ1-6): GAGVSQTPSNKVTEKGKYVELRCDPISGHTALYWYRQSLGQGPEFLIYFQGTGAADDSGLPNDRFFAVRPEGSVSTLKIQRTERGDSAVYLCASSLDGLYSPLHFGNGTRLTVT.

This sequence joins TRBV29-1 and TRBJ2-5; possibly TRBD1 or TRBD2 for D (5 bases each). Germline lookup yields CDR1 SQVTM and CDR2 ANQGSEA. This CDR3 comprises 13 residues. With 6 bases removed from V and 1 base from J, the gap between germline ends came to 12 bases. In nucleotides, the CDR3 is TGCAGCGTCGGGGAACAGGTCCAAGAGACCCAGTACTTC. It codes for CSVGEQVQETQYF.

The chain employs TRBV30 and TRBJ2-1, with 7 bases aligning to TRBD1. Per germline, CDR1 GTSNPN and CDR2 SVGIG (reference sequence). The CDR3 has 12 residues. The CDR3 is CASGQSYNEQFF. As DNA, the CDR3 is TGTGCTTCGGGACAGTCCTACAATGAGCAGTTCTTC.

The chain joins TRBV4-1 to TRBJ2-2, with 7 nucleotides matching TRBD1. The CDR3 consists of 16 residues. Germline lookup yields CDR1 MGHRA and CDR2 YSYEKL. With V trimmed by 1 base and J by 7 bases, 9 bases remained unmatched. The CDR3 spells CASSQAFDRAGGELFF. DNA of the CDR3: TGCGCCAGCAGCCAAGCCTTCGACAGGGCAGGCGGGGAGCTGTTTTTT.

This clone was detected once. CDR3 sequence reads: CASSPDRISGNTIYF. As DNA, the CDR3 is TGTGCCAGCAGCCCAGACAGAATCTCTGGAAACACCATATATTTT. The chain links TRBV9 to TRBJ1-3; TRBD1 is a possible D gene (5 bases). CDR3 length equals 15 residues. Looked up from germline, CDR1 is SGDLS and CDR2 is YYNGEE. Trimming took off 4 bases at V and 0 bases at J, with 11 bases between the two ends.

J is TRBJ2-7 and V is TRBV19; no definite D call. The length of the CDR3 is 14 residues. V was pared by 9 bases and J by 3 bases, with 18 bases between. Germline V lookup: CDR1 LNHDA, CDR2 SQIVND (reference sequence). In DNA, the CDR3 is TGTGCCAGCAACCCGCCCCCGGGCGGCTACGAGCAGTACTTC. This sequence encodes CASNPPPGGYEQYF.

The chain recombines TRBV12-5 with TRBJ1-5, with unresolved D. This CDR3 spans 14 amino acids. Germline V lookup: CDR1 LGHNT, CDR2 FRNRAP. V dropped 4 bases and J dropped 1 base, with 8 bases sitting between them. The DNA of the CDR3 is TGTGCTAGTGGTTCCCCTCGGAGCAATCAGCCCCAGCATTTT. This codes for CASGSPRSNQPQHF. Full variable domain (missing parts from reference TRBV12-5 and TRBJ1-5): DARVTQTPRHKVTEMGQEVTMRCQPILGHNTVFWYRQTMMQGLELLAYFRNRAPLDDSGMPKDRFSAEMPDATLATLKIQPSEPRDSAVYFCASGSPRSNQPQHFGDGTRLSIL.

CDR3 sequence reads: CGVVRNTEAFF. DNA for the CDR3: TGCGGGGTGGTGCGGAACACTGAAGCTTTCTTT. The chain is built from TRBV20-1 and TRBJ1-1, with D unclear. The CDR3 totals 11 residues. The germline CDR1 and CDR2 sequences are DFQATT and SNEGSKA (reference sequence).

J is TRBJ1-1 and V is TRBV7-8, with D uncertain. The CDR3 totals 14 residues. Trimming pared 4 bases from V and 1 base from J, leaving 10 bases between. From germline, CDR1 is SGHVS and CDR2 FQNEAQ. In DNA, the CDR3 is TGTGCCAGCAGCTCTCCGACACCGAACACTGAAGCTTTCTTT. This translates into CASSSPTPNTEAFF. Looking up the rest from reference TRBV7-8 and TRBJ1-1 gives the full variable domain: GAGVSQSPRYKVAKRGQDVALRCDPISGHVSLFWYQQALGQGPEFLTYFQNEAQLDKSGLPSDRFFAERPEGSVSTLKIQRTQQEDSAVYLCASSSPTPNTEAFFGQGTRLTVV.